Listed below are T cell receptor beta chains from one sample, sequenced in a study of a mutant IDH1 vaccine in newly diagnosed glioma. The repertoire was sequenced with immunoSEQ multiplex PCR; TCRdb's copy has only in-frame clones and lacks some. The sample lists tens of thousands of clones, 85% to 90% occurring once. The antigens these receptors bind are not known. The source was PBMCs, collected from a glioma patient whose treatment included an IDH1 peptide vaccine. These receptors were obtained from a man aged 35 to 55 with glioma. Each CDR3 is given with its conserved first and last residue. A D gene is named only where the DNA matches it firmly. The size of a clone is reported for some rows only, either as once, few or many, or as a class for expanded clones.

CDR3nt,CDR3aa,abundance,d_gene,j_gene,v_gene
TGTGCCAGTAGTGGTGGGACAGATAGCTCCTACGAGCAGTACTTC,CASSGGTDSSYEQYF,-,TRBD1,TRBJ2-7,TRBV19
TGTGCCAGTAGTACGACACAAAACTATGGCTACACCTTC,CASSTTQNYGYTF,once,-,TRBJ1-2,TRBV19
TGCGCCAGCAGCTCTAGGGAGGGAGTCTCATCTGGGGCCAACGTCCTGACTTTC,CASSSREGVSSGANVLTF,-,TRBD2,TRBJ2-6,TRBV5-1
TGTGCCAGCTCAGGATTTACGTACAATGAGCAGTTCTTC,CASSGFTYNEQFF,-,-,TRBJ2-1,TRBV18
TGTGCCAGTAGCCGTCTAGCGGGGAACTACAATGAGCAGTTCTTC,CASSRLAGNYNEQFF,-,TRBD2,TRBJ2-1,TRBV19
TGCGCCAGCACGGACGCGTACGAGCAGTACTTC,CASTDAYEQYF,-,-,TRBJ2-7,TRBV5-1
TGTGCCATCAGAGGCGGACAGGACACTGAAGCTTTCTTT,CAIRGGQDTEAFF,-,TRBD1,TRBJ1-1,TRBV10-3
TGTGCCAGCAGCAGCGGACTAGCGGGAGTCGGTACCGGGGAGCTGTTTTTT,CASSSGLAGVGTGELFF,few,TRBD2,TRBJ2-2,TRBV7-3
TGTGCTAGTGGCCCCGGGACAGATGCCTACAATGAGCAGTTCTTC,CASGPGTDAYNEQFF,-,TRBD1,TRBJ2-1,TRBV12-5
TGTGCCAGCAGCCCGTCCCCGGGAGGATCCTACGAGCAGTACTTC,CASSPSPGGSYEQYF,-,TRBD2,TRBJ2-7,TRBV6-5
TGTGCCAGCAGCCTCGGACTAGGCTCCTACAATGAGCAGTTCTTC,CASSLGLGSYNEQFF,-,TRBD2,TRBJ2-1,TRBV13
TGTGCCAGCAGCTCCGGGACAGGGTACTACGAGCAGTACTTC,CASSSGTGYYEQYF,-,TRBD1,TRBJ2-7,TRBV6-5
TGCGCCAGCAGCCTGGGACTAGCGGTGTCCTACGAGCAGTACTTC,CASSLGLAVSYEQYF,-,TRBD2,TRBJ2-7,TRBV4-1
TGCGCCAGCAGCCCCCAGGGAACAGATGCCACAGATACGCAGTATTTT,CASSPQGTDATDTQYF,-,-,TRBJ2-3,TRBV10-1
TGTGCCAGCAGCTCGGGACATTGGTATGGCTACACCTTC,CASSSGHWYGYTF,-,-,TRBJ1-2,TRBV7-9
TGTGCCAGCAGCCCCATCCGGTGGGCGACCTACGAGCAGTACTTC,CASSPIRWATYEQYF,-,-,TRBJ2-7,TRBV7-3
TGCGCCAGCAGCCCGGACAGGGGCACGATGAACACTGAAGCTTTCTTT,CASSPDRGTMNTEAFF,-,TRBD1,TRBJ1-1,TRBV5-1
TGCGCCAGCAGCTTAGCGGGAGGTTCTGGCGAGCAGTACTTC,CASSLAGGSGEQYF,-,TRBD2,TRBJ2-7,TRBV5-1
TGTGCCAGCTCGGGCGATGGGACCGGGGAGCTGTTTTTT,CASSGDGTGELFF,few,-,TRBJ2-2,TRBV18
TGTGCCAGCAGCTTGGGGACAGATACGCAGTATTTT,CASSLGTDTQYF,-,-,TRBJ2-3,TRBV7-9
TGTGCCAGCAGACCTACCGGGACATCCACCTACGAGCAGTACTTC,CASRPTGTSTYEQYF,-,-,TRBJ2-7,TRBV5-4
TGCGCCAGCAGCTTAGGGGGAGGGCCCCGGCTCGGGGAGCAGTTCTTC,CASSLGGGPRLGEQFF,-,-,TRBJ2-1,TRBV5-1
TGCAGCGTACAGGGTAGCTATGGCTACACCTTC,CSVQGSYGYTF,once,-,TRBJ1-2,TRBV29-1
TGCGCCAGCAGTGTCGTCAATGAGCAGTTCTTC,CASSVVNEQFF,-,-,TRBJ2-1,TRBV10-2
TGTGCCAGCAGGTATGGACAGGGTATGAACACTGAAGCTTTCTTT,CASRYGQGMNTEAFF,medium-sized,TRBD1,TRBJ1-1,TRBV6-5
TGTGCCAGCTTGGTGGATAGCGGGAGCGGCGGGGAGCTGTTTTTT,CASLVDSGSGGELFF,few,TRBD2,TRBJ2-2,TRBV2
TGTGCCAGCAGCTTACAGGGGTATGAGCAGTTCTTC,CASSLQGYEQFF,-,TRBD1,TRBJ2-1,TRBV9
TGTGCCAGCAGTTCGGATCCTTTCGGGACAGGAGACAATGAGCAGTTCTTC,CASSSDPFGTGDNEQFF,few,TRBD1,TRBJ2-1,TRBV27
TGCGCCAGCAGTTCTACTAAATGGACAGGAATAGAGGGCTACACCTTC,CASSSTKWTGIEGYTF,few,TRBD1,TRBJ1-2,TRBV10-1
TGTGCCAGTAGTATAGGTTGGCAGGGGATGGGCTACGAGCAGTACTTC,CASSIGWQGMGYEQYF,-,-,TRBJ2-7,TRBV19
TGTGCCAGCAGTGATGGCAAAAAGTCCTACAATGAGCAGTTCTTC,CASSDGKKSYNEQFF,once,-,TRBJ2-1,TRBV25-1